This TCR beta chain came from a study of chemoradiotherapy in HPV16-positive cancers (dated by TCRdb to between 2020 and 2023). Regarding the complete study: Candidate HPV-specific T-cell clones and common TCR motifs were defined through functional T-cell assays on cells from a couple of HPV16-positive patients. The study set out to ask whether T-cell immunity against the HPV oncoproteins E6 and E7 changes over the course of chemoradiotherapy and whether that immunity affects survival. The candidate HPV-specific TCRs and motifs were subsequently tracked in TCR repertoires obtained from approximately 86 patients with HPV-related cancers. Findings and caveats that apply to the study as a whole: Expansion of candidate HPV-specific clones and E7-related TCR motifs was observed in the tumor microenvironment during treatment, whereas no such expansion was observed for non-HPV-specific T cells. Improved recurrence-free survival in HPV16-positive patients was associated with expansion of HPV-responsive T cells during chemoradiotherapy. Only a couple of HPV16-positive patients were used to derive the functional definition of HPV-specific T cells, and the survival association was reported for HPV16-positive patients.

Because repertoires were sampled repeatedly during chemoradiotherapy, clonal expansion in the tumor microenvironment could be followed. The library was obtained by the immunoSEQ multiplex PCR assay. TCRdb took this table from immuneACCESS and kept in-frame rearrangements with V and J called. Such tables lack part of the clones; where checked against another copy, unresolved V genes explain under half of the gap, and the rest is unexplained. Across this sample there are under 6,000 clones, with around 69% seen only once. 8.9% of the sample comes from the top ten. Remarks on this clone: Its recognized antigen is unknown. The record has no base qualities; no much larger clone is one base away.

CDR1 SGHNT and CDR2 YENEEA are derived from the germline V gene. From cysteine to phenylalanine, the CDR3 is 13 amino acids long. Of the read, only the CDR3 DNA is kept; its 39 bases are in frame from base 1. V gives up 5 bases and J gives up 2 bases, and the segment between their germline ends measures 9 bases. The receptor was derived from a human donor with HPV-associated anogenital cancer. Recombination joined TRBV11-3 with TRBJ1-1; the D gene lacks a confident call. The sample in question was tumor tissue, obtained from a patient who underwent chemoradiotherapy. The CDR3 reads CASSTNQNTEAFF. In nucleotides, the sequence is TGTGCCAGCAGCACCAATCAAAACACTGAAGCTTTCTTT.